Only one count was recorded for the clone carrying this TCR beta chain. What it binds is unknown. The CDR3 length is 13 residues. Germline V gene sequence: CDR1 SGHNT, CDR2 YYREEE (reference sequence). The V gene lost 2 bases and the J gene lost 6 bases, with 11 bases spanning the gap. These data come from a study of shared clonotypes between healthy human individuals. For genomic DNA, unsorted samples relied on some 100 million PBMCs. Only in-frame clones appear in the TCRdb table, and some are missing; sequencing was by immunoSEQ multiplex PCR. Found here are hundreds of thousands of clones, about 76% of them singletons; the top ten hold over 10%. Findings of the study overall: The study sampled only blood, and tissue repertoires likely differ.

The sequencing input was PBMCs. This receptor was taken from a woman aged 40 to 50 in good health. Some clones in this sample may be carry-over from other donors' samples. This chain links TRBV5-4 with TRBJ1-2; possible D gene TRBD1, 5 bases. This CDR3 reads CASSFQGGHGYTF. In nucleotides, the CDR3 is TGTGCCAGCAGCTTTCAGGGAGGTCATGGCTACACCTTC. Combining the CDR3 with reference TRBV5-4 and TRBJ1-2 gives the whole variable domain ETGVTQSPTHLIKTRGQQVTLRCSSQSGHNTVSWYQQALGQGPQFIFQYYREEENGRGNFPPRFSGLQFPNYSSELNVNALELDDSALYLCASSFQGGHGYTFGSGTRLTVV.